These 9 T cell receptor beta chains originate from one sample sequenced in a study of T cells after yellow fever vaccination. TCRdb itself ran the 5' RACE reads through MiXCR, one entry per CDR3 protein. The sample has some 300,000 distinct CDR3 sequences, under 9% seen once. The source was CD4+ T cells sorted from PBMCs, collected 5 days after the yellow fever booster vaccination. All receptors derive from a man aged 18-30 years who received the YFV17D yellow fever vaccine.

This chain joins TRBV12-3 or TRBV12-4 and TRBJ1-3; maybe TRBD1 (6 bases). The CDR3 has 15 residues. V lost 3 bases and J lost 2, with 11 bases in between. The chain's CDR3 is CASSFSGGPGNTIYF. As DNA, the CDR3 is TGTGCCAGCAGTTTTTCGGGGGGGCCTGGAAACACCATATATTTT.

This clonotype was seen more than once but under ten times. The chain uses TRBV7-2 and TRBJ2-1, with 10 bases aligning to TRBD2. V lost 5 bases and J lost 9; bases outside the gene matches: 10. Germline CDR1 is SGHTA and CDR2 is FQGNSA. The CDR3 has 15 residues. The CDR3 is CASSQRGGRFGEQFF. CDR3 nucleotides: TGTGCCAGCAGCCAGCGGGGGGGCCGTTTCGGTGAGCAGTTCTTC.

This clonotype appeared a few times. The chain carries TRBV5-1 and TRBJ1-2; D ambiguous. Germline-derived CDR1 and CDR2 are SGHRS and YFSETQ. The V and J ends lost 4 bases and 4 bases respectively, with 11 bases between them. This CDR3 has 13 amino acids. The CDR3 loop is CASSTQMFYGYTF. The CDR3 DNA reads as TGCGCCAGCAGCACACAGATGTTCTATGGCTACACCTTC.

This clonotype was found a few times. This rearrangement joins TRBV18 to TRBJ2-3; TRBD2 matches at 7 bases. CDR1 is KGHSH and CDR2 is LQKENI in the germline V gene. After removal of 3 bases from V and 8 bases from J, the junction contained 5 bases not matched to a gene. CDR3 size: 13 residues. CDR3 protein: CASSPPTSPTQYF. The CDR3, as DNA: TGTGCCAGCTCACCCCCGACTAGCCCTACGCAGTATTTT. The complete variable domain, with remaining parts taken from reference TRBV18 and TRBJ2-3, reads NAGVMQNPRHLVRRRGQEARLRCSPMKGHSHVYWYRQLPEEGLKFMVYLQKENIIDESGMPKERFSAEFPKEGPSILRIQQVVRGDSAAYFCASSPPTSPTQYFGPGTRLTVL.

This chain links TRBV7-2 with TRBJ1-1; unclear D gene. The CDR3 is 15 amino acids. The germline V and J ends were trimmed by 2 bases and 1 base, with 11 bases remaining between them. The germline V gene has CDR1 SGHTA and CDR2 FQGNSA. In DNA form, the CDR3 reads TGTGCCAGCAGCTTAATGCAGACCCAGAACACTGAAGCTTTCTTT. Its translation is CASSLMQTQNTEAFF.

This clonotype has more than one count but fewer than ten. The chain couples TRBV12-3 or TRBV12-4 to TRBJ2-1; 11 bases agree with TRBD2. The CDR3 runs to 15 residues. V gave up 1 base and J gave up 8 bases; unmatched junction bases: 4. The DNA for the CDR3 is TGTGCCAGCAGTTTAGGTAGCGGGGGGGTTTATGAGCAGTTCTTC. This gives the protein CASSLGSGGVYEQFF.

This clonotype was observed a few times. The J gene is TRBJ2-5, the V gene TRBV7-9; D may be TRBD2 (6 bases). CDR3 size: 13 residues. The V gene's germline CDR1 is SEHNR and CDR2 FQNEAQ (reference sequence). Trimming took 1 base from V and 9 from J, leaving 12 bases between them. The CDR3 nucleotides are TGTGCCAGCAGCTTAGAAGAGCGCGGGGCCCAGTACTTC. Translating it yields CASSLEERGAQYF.

This chain links TRBV12-3 or TRBV12-4 with TRBJ1-5, with D perhaps matching TRBD1 (5 bases). Trimming removed 3 bases at V and 7 bases at J, with 10 bases between. CDR3 length: 13 amino acids. In DNA, the CDR3 is TGTGCCAGCAGTTTTCAGGGCACCCAGCCCCAGCATTTT. Protein sequence: CASSFQGTQPQHF.

The V and J genes are TRBV19 and TRBJ1-5; D not certain. Trimming cost V 0 bases and J 8 bases, with 14 bases left between them. The germline CDR1 and CDR2 sequences are LNHDA and SQIVND (reference sequence). The CDR3 consists of 15 residues. CDR3 coding DNA: TGTGCCAGTAGTATAGATTCCCCGCAGCCGGAGCCCCAGCATTTT. This sequence encodes CASSIDSPQPEPQHF. Supplemented by reference TRBV19 and TRBJ1-5, the full variable domain reads DGGITQSPKYLFRKEGQNVTLSCEQNLNHDAMYWYRQDPGQGLRLIYYSQIVNDFQKGDIAEGYSVSREKKESFPLTVTSAQKNPTAFYLCASSIDSPQPEPQHFGDGTRLSIL.